The TCR beta chain described here comes from a study of cytomegalovirus exposure and HLA in healthy donors. General study findings and limits: CMV antigen specificity was confirmed in vitro for three CMV-associated chains. A list of 150 to 200 TCR beta chains associated with cytomegalovirus was given.

The CDR3 extends over 10 amino acids. Deletions cut 8 bases from V and 9 bases from J, with 8 bases between. Germline assignment: CDR1 MDHEN and CDR2 SYDVKM. The PCR used 60 Vbeta and 13 Jbeta primers. Sequencing used immunoSEQ multiplex PCR; TCRdb keeps in-frame clones, though not all of them. In the table there are under 130,000 clones, over 70% of which are singletons. Though nominally healthy at sampling, donors likely had unrecorded immune exposures. With respect to this clone: Its antigen is currently unknown.

This TCR was sampled from a man aged 25 to 45 in good health and CMV-seronegative. V and J are TRBV28 and TRBJ2-1, with D possibly matching TRBD2 (5 bases). Specimen: PBMCs. CDR3 sequence (DNA): TGTGCCAGCGGCCGGGGTGAGCAGTTCTTC. Amino acid sequence: CASGRGEQFF.